The 11 T cell receptor beta chains given below trace back to one sample, sequenced in a study of sequential checkpoint blockade in melanoma. Treatment meaning: randomized to nivolumab then ipilimumab (arm A) or the reverse (arm B). Generated by immunoSEQ multiplex PCR, the TCRdb table keeps only in-frame clones and is missing some. The table includes some 10,000 clones, more than 70% detected once. Sequenced material: CD8+ T cells sorted from blood (inferred from file names), taken from a patient given nivolumab and ipilimumab in sequence. The receptors derive from a human donor with melanoma.

The V call is TRBV5-1, the J call TRBJ2-7; 11 nucleotides line up with TRBD2. The J segment lost 2 bases and the V segment lost 0 bases, leaving 1 base of the junction unmatched. This CDR3 region has 15 residues. The germline V gene encodes CDR1 SGHRS and CDR2 YFSETQ. In DNA form, the CDR3 reads TGCGCCAGCAGCTTGGGACTAGCGGGGACCTACGAGCAGTACTTC. Amino acid sequence: CASSLGLAGTYEQYF.

The chain carries TRBV7-2 and TRBJ2-3; 9 bases map to TRBD1. Germline values: CDR1 SGHTA, CDR2 FQGNSA. V lost 0 bases to trimming and J lost 3 bases; unmatched junction nucleotides: 19. This CDR3 is 21 amino acids long. CDR3 sequence reads: CASSLAQGTGWLAAVTDTQYF. As DNA, the CDR3 is TGTGCCAGCAGCTTAGCGCAAGGGACAGGGTGGTTAGCGGCCGTTACAGATACGCAGTATTTT.

The chain employs TRBV6-4 and TRBJ2-3; TRBD2 might be the D (5 bases). Germline CDR1 MRHNA, CDR2 SNTAGT. This CDR3 is 14 amino acids long. The V and J ends lost 5 bases and 6 bases respectively, with 15 bases between them. CDR3 region: CASSIDWGADTQYF. CDR3 DNA: TGTGCCAGCAGTATAGACTGGGGAGCCGATACGCAGTATTTT.

This chain uses TRBV27 with TRBJ2-7; 7 positions match TRBD1. J lost 3 bases, V lost 8 bases, and 4 bases had no gene match. Germline V gives CDR1 MNHEY, CDR2 SMNVEV (reference sequence). This CDR3 has 12 residues. The CDR3 DNA reads as TGTGCCAGCCGCTCAGGGGGCTACGAGCAGTACTTC. Protein sequence: CASRSGGYEQYF.

The chain links TRBV2 to TRBJ2-5; D unclear. Germline lookup yields CDR1 SNHLY and CDR2 FYNNEI. The CDR3 is 13 amino acids. The V gene lost 3 bases and the J gene lost 5 bases, with 10 bases spanning the gap. The DNA of the CDR3 is TGTGCCAGCAGTGAGTACAGTTGGGAGACCCAGTACTTC. This encodes CASSEYSWETQYF.

V and J are TRBV6-5 and TRBJ1-1; D not resolved. Germline V gene data show CDR1 as MNHEY and CDR2 as SVGAGI. Trimming took 0 bases from V and 2 from J, leaving 7 bases between them. The CDR3 runs to 14 residues. The chain's CDR3 is CASSYSSPNTEAFF. In DNA, the CDR3 is TGTGCCAGCAGTTACTCGAGTCCAAACACTGAAGCTTTCTTT.

The DNA of the CDR3 is TGTGCCACCTCTCAAGGGGGCAGAACCTACGAGCAGTACTTC. Amino acids: CATSQGGRTYEQYF. The chain carries TRBV6-1 and TRBJ2-7; 7 bases map to TRBD1. The CDR3 totals 14 residues. With 10 bases clipped from V and 2 bases from J, the junction kept 11 bases outside the gene matches. Germline lookup yields CDR1 MNHNS and CDR2 SASEGT.

V usage is TRBV27 and J usage is TRBJ2-2, with D possibly being TRBD1 (6 bases). The V gene lost 3 bases and the J gene lost 1 base, with 6 bases spanning the gap. The CDR3 has 14 residues. Germline V gives CDR1 MNHEY, CDR2 SMNVEV (reference sequence). CDR3 nucleotides: TGTGCCAGCAGTTTCAGGGGGAACACCGGGGAGCTGTTTTTT. It translates to CASSFRGNTGELFF.

This clone was counted between two and nine times. The chain uses TRBV7-2 and TRBJ2-3; D not resolved. This CDR3 spans 15 amino acids. The germline V gene has CDR1 SGHTA and CDR2 FQGNSA. Trimming stripped 5 bases from V and 1 base from J, with 13 bases between. CDR3 region: CASSTLGVGTDTQYF. CDR3 DNA: TGTGCCAGCAGCACCCTAGGTGTCGGCACAGATACGCAGTATTTT.

The chain employs TRBV9 and TRBJ1-2, with a tentative D call TRBD1 (5 bases). CDR1 and CDR2 (germline): SGDLS, YYNGEE. Trimming took 3 bases from V and 8 from J, leaving 14 bases between them. The length of the CDR3 is 13 residues. The CDR3 DNA reads as TGTGCCAGCAGCGCGGGACTTACGAGAGGCTACACCTTC. Translation gives CASSAGLTRGYTF.

The rearrangement uses TRBV11-2 and TRBJ1-1, with D uncertain. The V gene lost 5 bases and the J gene lost 1 base, with 5 bases spanning the gap. CDR1 is SGHAT and CDR2 is FQNNGV in the germline V gene. The CDR3 covers 12 residues. The CDR3 spells CASSPGNTEAFF. DNA for the CDR3: TGTGCCAGCAGCCCCGGGAACACTGAAGCTTTCTTT. Full variable domain (missing parts from reference TRBV11-2 and TRBJ1-1): EAGVAQSPRYKIIEKRQSVAFWCNPISGHATLYWYQQILGQGPKLLIQFQNNGVVDDSQLPKDRFSAERLKGVDSTLKIQPAKLEDSAVYLCASSPGNTEAFFGQGTRLTVV.